A single sample is the source of the 6 T cell receptor beta chains below, sequenced in a study of OX40 agonist ivuxolimab in advanced cancers. Only in-frame clones appear in the TCRdb table, and some are missing; sequencing was by immunoSEQ multiplex PCR. The data show 90,000 to 120,000 clones, with around 90% seen just once and 0.66% held by the top ten. This sample comprised CD4+ or CD8+ T cells sorted from blood, obtained in a trial of the OX40 agonist ivuxolimab. Source of these receptors: an adult with an advanced solid tumor such as melanoma, head and neck, liver or kidney cancer.

The rearrangement joins TRBV7-2 to TRBJ2-7, with 7 bases that match TRBD1. Germline V gene sequence: CDR1 SGHTA, CDR2 FQGNSA. J gave up 1 base and V 4 bases, and 7 bases lay outside the gene matches. The CDR3 sequence is 15 residues long. DNA of the CDR3: TGTGCCAGCAGCTGGACCGGGACAGCTTCCTACGAGCAGTACTTC. This codes for CASSWTGTASYEQYF.

This chain uses TRBV6-4 with TRBJ2-5; D perhaps matches TRBD2 (6 bases). The V end lost 3 bases, the J end lost 7 bases, and 15 bases lay between the germline ends. The CDR3 spans 14 residues. CDR1 MRHNA and CDR2 SNTAGT come from the germline V gene. CDR3 residues: CASSEGQLSGTQYF. Here the CDR3 DNA reads TGTGCCAGCAGTGAGGGTCAGCTTAGCGGGACCCAGTACTTC.

This clone was detected once. The chain combines TRBV12-5 with TRBJ2-5; D tentatively fits TRBD1 or TRBD2 (6 bases each). The CDR3 length is 16 residues. Trimming removed 7 bases at V and 3 bases at J, with 21 bases between. From germline, CDR1 is LGHNT and CDR2 FRNRAP. The CDR3 bases are TGTGCTAGTGCCCCAGGGGCGGGGCTGACTAAAGAGACCCAGTACTTC. It yields the protein CASAPGAGLTKETQYF.

This chain connects TRBV9 to TRBJ2-1, with 10 nucleotides matching TRBD2. Germline V gene sequence: CDR1 SGDLS, CDR2 YYNGEE. The CDR3 loop spans 17 amino acids. With 2 bases clipped from V and 9 bases from J, the junction kept 14 bases outside the gene matches. The CDR3 here is CASSVGPRASGSGEQFF. Here the CDR3 DNA reads TGTGCCAGCAGCGTGGGACCAAGGGCTAGCGGGAGTGGTGAGCAGTTCTTC.

This clone was observed many times. The V call is TRBV6-5, the J call TRBJ1-2, with D possibly being TRBD1 (5 bases). The germline CDR1 and CDR2 sequences are MNHEY and SVGAGI. V lost 10 bases and J 2 bases, leaving 14 bases between the germline ends. The length of the CDR3 is 13 residues. In DNA form, the CDR3 reads TGTGCCACTAAACGACAGTCCAACTATGGCTACACCTTC. Its protein is CATKRQSNYGYTF.

This clone was detected a few times. V gene TRBV30 combines with J gene TRBJ1-4, with D tentatively TRBD1 (5 bases). Trimming cost V 4 bases and J 4 bases, with 13 bases left between them. The germline V gene has CDR1 GTSNPN and CDR2 SVGIG (reference sequence). This CDR3 is 14 amino acids long. The CDR3 DNA reads as TGTGCCTGGACCGCAGGGAACAATAATGAAAAACTGTTTTTT. Its translation: CAWTAGNNNEKLFF.